These 9 T cell receptor beta chains were sequenced from one sample in a study of identical twins. TCRdb used MiXCR to reprocess the 5' RACE reads, holding one entry per CDR3 protein. Found here are about 690,000 distinct CDR3 sequences, approximately 22% of them singletons; the top ten hold over 4%. These same records also appear under a second study, on T cells expressing NK-cell markers.

Sample: PBMCs. The receptors originated from a woman younger than 35 in good health.

Points on this clonotype: At one boundary the junction diverges from the germline segment, which might be a read error. This chain's CDR3 is CACSSYWIDLTSGSYEQYF. As DNA, the CDR3 is TGTGCCTGCAGTTCTTACTGGATAGACCTGACTAGCGGGAGTTACGAGCAGTACTTC. The rearrangement links TRBV12-3 or TRBV12-4 to TRBJ2-7; 12 bases map to TRBD2. This CDR3 has 19 amino acids.

The V and J genes are TRBV6-6 and TRBJ1-1, with a weak D call TRBD1 (5 bases). Per germline, CDR1 MNHNY and CDR2 SVGAGI (reference sequence). V lost 11 bases to trimming and J lost 0 bases, with 13 bases between them. CDR3 length equals 13 residues. The CDR3: CAGKGGVNTEAFF. CDR3 in DNA: TGTGCCGGGAAAGGAGGGGTGAACACTGAAGCTTTCTTT.

The chain joins TRBV5-6 to TRBJ1-1; perhaps TRBD1 as D (5 bases). CDR1 and CDR2 from the germline V gene are SGHDT and YYEEEE. Deletions cut 4 bases from V and 8 bases from J, with 21 bases between. The CDR3 is made up of 15 amino acids. The chain's CDR3 is CASSHISGGWEEAFF. The CDR3 region has the DNA TGTGCCAGCAGCCACATCTCCGGGGGATGGGAAGAAGCTTTCTTT. Together with reference TRBV5-6 and TRBJ1-1, the CDR3 gives the full variable domain: DAGVTQSPTHLIKTRGQQVTLRCSPKSGHDTVSWYQQALGQGPQFIFQYYEEEERQRGNFPDRFSGHQFPNYSSELNVNALLLGDSALYLCASSHISGGWEEAFFGQGTRLTVV.

This clonotype was counted only a few times. CDR3 residues: CSAVPLGRGVYNEQFF. CDR3 DNA sequence: TGCAGTGCTGTTCCCTTGGGGCGGGGGGTTTACAATGAGCAGTTCTTC. The chain is built from TRBV20-1 and TRBJ2-1; 8 positions match TRBD2. The V gene's germline CDR1 is DFQATT and CDR2 SNEGSKA (reference sequence). The V segment lost 5 bases and the J segment 4 bases; nucleotides outside the gene matches: 13. The CDR3 is 16 residues long.

This clonotype appeared a few times. The chain couples TRBV10-3 to TRBJ2-2, with D possibly being TRBD2 (6 bases). The CDR3 runs 14 residues. Trimming shortened V by 8 bases and J by 1 base, and 11 bases separated the two germline ends. CDR1 and CDR2 from the germline V gene are ENHRY and SYGVKD. The CDR3 DNA is TGTGCCATCCGCGAGGGACTGAACACCGGGGAGCTGTTTTTT. This translates into CAIREGLNTGELFF.

The table lists this clonotype with a count of one. The V call is TRBV6-1, the J call TRBJ1-6; D gene ambiguous. Germline CDR1 MNHNS, CDR2 SASEGT. V was cut by 6 bases and J by 8 bases, with 14 bases left in between. This CDR3 is built from 14 residues. CDR3 amino acids: CASRSAVGHSPLHF. The DNA of the CDR3 is TGTGCCAGCAGATCAGCGGTTGGGCATTCACCCCTCCACTTT.

The chain couples TRBV13 to TRBJ2-7, with D possibly called TRBD1 or TRBD2 (5 bases each). The CDR3 runs 15 residues. CDR1 is PRHDT and CDR2 is FYEKMQ in the germline V gene (reference sequence). Between the trimmed V and J ends, which lost 4 bases and 2 bases, there was a span of 15 bases. CDR3 amino acids: CASSSRDGSPYEQYF. CDR3 in DNA: TGTGCCAGCAGCTCACGGGACGGATCCCCCTACGAGCAGTACTTC.

CDR3 protein: CSASISGGTIDTQYF. The CDR3 DNA reads as TGCAGTGCATCGATTAGCGGGGGGACCATAGATACGCAGTATTTT. The chain joins TRBV20-1 to TRBJ2-3, with TRBD2 matching 10 bases. Trimming cost V 6 bases and J 5 bases; bases outside gene matches: 11. Germline CDR1 DFQATT, CDR2 SNEGSKA (reference sequence). This CDR3 has 15 amino acids.

The gene calls are TRBV11-2 and TRBJ2-1; tentative D call: TRBD1 (6 bases). V lost 1 base to trimming and J lost 12 bases, with 13 bases between them. This CDR3 comprises 13 residues. The germline V gene encodes CDR1 SGHAT and CDR2 FQNNGV. This chain's CDR3 is CASSLGVGTLQFF. The CDR3 DNA follows: TGTGCCAGCAGCTTAGGGGTAGGGACATTGCAGTTCTTC.